This record looks at one T cell receptor (beta chain) sequence and its context. Relative to its sample, this clonotype is medium-sized (0.01 to 0.1%). This receptor's antigen is unknown. Base-call qualities are not available, and no considerably larger clone is one nucleotide away. The sample originates from a study of neurological immune-mediated disorders (dated by TCRdb to the late 2010s). About the full investigation: Peripheral blood TCR-beta repertoires from HTLV-I-associated myelopathy (HAM/TSP) patients, multiple sclerosis patients and healthy controls were compared by UMI-based sequencing. The roughly 100 TCR-beta libraries covered PBMC samples along with longitudinal samples, technical triplicates, and paired sorted CD4+ and CD8+ T-cell subsets. The cohort included some 68 subjects: some 14 with HAM/TSP, roughly 35 with multiple sclerosis, and roughly 20 healthy controls.

What the work shows at the level of the full study, not this receptor alone: TCR clonal expansion was highest in HAM/TSP patients and lowest in MS patients, with MS patients falling below even healthy controls. No identical CDR3 amino acid sequences were found to be shared among expanded clones across subjects, suggesting that TCR-beta repertoires were private in all groups.

TCR libraries for sorted subsets were made from some 1 million sorted CD4+ or CD8+ T cells. Peripheral blood was subjected to Ficoll-Hypaque density gradient centrifugation to isolate PBMCs, which were then cryopreserved in liquid nitrogen. Paired sorted CD4+ and CD8+ subsets came from healthy controls, HAM/TSP patients and MS patients. To synthesize cDNA, template-switch 5'RACE was performed with a primer carrying a 10-nucleotide random unique molecular identifier so that each TCR transcript was tagged. Over 160 million TCR-beta sequences, covering 15-18 subjects, were produced in each sequencing run. Total RNA was extracted with the RNeasy kit. The KAPA Real-time Library Amplification kit was used to amplify TCR-beta VDJ regions with primers targeting the TCR constant region and the 5'RACE anchor. A first PCR added sample indexes and Illumina adaptors, and a second PCR then raised library yield. After purification with Ampure beads, the TCR product of roughly 650 bp was size-selected on a 2% E-gel SizeSelection system. Before pooling, library quality was checked on a Bioanalyzer, concentration was measured with Qubit, and libraries were quantified with the Kapa Library Quantification kit. An Illumina HiSeq 2500 sequenced the libraries paired-end 2 x 150 bp. To increase sequence diversity, 25-30% phiX was spiked into each library pool. In the original analysis: Quality-filtered reads were processed with the UMI-based MiGEC pipeline, and over 90% of raw TCR sequences were removed by the MiGEC pipeline during error correction. VDJ genes were aligned to IMGT germline references, and clonotypes were defined by unique CDR3 amino acid sequence plus V-J genes. Clonal expansion, Shannon diversity and CDR3 relatedness (CalcPairwiseDistances, ClusterSamples) were evaluated with VDJtools, and phylogenetic trees were built with CLCbio workbench. Expanded clones were defined as having at least 8 unique UMIs, based on coefficient-of-variation modelling across technical triplicates. Through fastp at Q25 and MiXCR, TCRdb rebuilt clones from the public reads, retaining in-frame beta chains. Merged by CDR3 protein, the rows form single entries marked with the most common genes and DNA. TCRdb, not the original authors, processed these V and J calls. This sample lists 15,000 to 20,000 distinct CDR3 sequences; roughly 7.5% were detected once. Around 16% of the sample is taken by the ten largest.

The CDR3 starts with the cysteine, ends with the phenylalanine, and has 14 residues. Only CDR3 DNA is held: 42 bases, read in frame from base 1. The V and J ends are trimmed by 1 base and 0 bases, leaving 4 bases between them. For CDR1 and CDR2, the germline V gene lists SGHRS and YFSETQ. This receptor was taken from a woman in her twenties or thirties with HTLV-1-associated myelopathy (HAM/TSP). The rearranged chain carries TRBV5-1 and TRBJ1-4; no D gene call is confident. The material sequenced was CD8+ T cells from blood. The bases are TGCGCCAGCAGCTTGAGGGCAACTAATGAAAAACTGTTTTTT. Its product reads: CASSLRATNEKLFF.